The 20 T cell receptor beta chains below were found in one sample sequenced in a study of Ad26.COV2.S vaccination and SARS-CoV-2 variants. Treatment in this sample: 15 to 20 received Ad26.COV2.S at low or high dose, single or two shots; about 5 received placebo; per-sample allocation not given. The study sampled participants on day 63 after the first vaccine or placebo injection. The data were produced by immunoSEQ multiplex PCR, yet TCRdb's version contains in-frame clones alone and is incomplete. Here the sample spans around 340,000 clones, about 86% being singletons. The input for sequencing was peripheral blood, taken in a trial of Ad26.COV2.S vaccine versus placebo. These receptors were obtained from a person aged 18-60 years who received the Ad26.COV2.S COVID-19 vaccine or a placebo.

The chain recombines TRBV7-9 with TRBJ2-7, with D possibly matching TRBD2 (7 bases). The CDR3 contains 16 residues. The germline gives CDR1 SEHNR, CDR2 FQNEAQ (reference sequence). Trimming removed 1 base at V and 0 bases at J, with 13 bases between. CDR3 amino acids: CASSLEGGGGSYEQYF. The CDR3 region has the DNA TGTGCCAGCAGCTTAGAGGGCGGGGGCGGCTCCTACGAGCAGTACTTC.

The rearrangement links TRBV4-2 to TRBJ2-7; 8 positions match TRBD2. Germline trimming cut 1 base from V and 0 bases from J; bases unmatched to any gene: 2. The CDR3 sequence is 15 residues long. The V gene's germline CDR1 is LGHNA and CDR2 YNFKEQ. The CDR3 DNA follows: TGTGCCAGCAGCCAAGCGGGGGGGCTCTCCTACGAGCAGTACTTC. Amino acid sequence: CASSQAGGLSYEQYF.

This sequence joins TRBV24-1 and TRBJ2-2, with D tentatively TRBD2 (6 bases). V was clipped by 7 bases and J by 0 bases, with 14 bases between them. Germline CDR1 reads KGHDR; CDR2 reads SFDVKD. The CDR3 is made up of 16 amino acids. The CDR3, as DNA: TGTGCCACCAGGGGGAGCGGGCCTTCGAACACCGGGGAGCTGTTTTTT. It is translated as CATRGSGPSNTGELFF.

The J gene is TRBJ1-1, the V gene TRBV9; D is ambiguous. Deletions cut 0 bases from V and 5 bases from J, with 11 bases between. In germline, CDR1 is SGDLS, CDR2 YYNGEE. The CDR3 consists of 14 residues. The CDR3 sequence: CASSVEGSVTEAFF. The CDR3 DNA reads TGTGCCAGCAGCGTAGAAGGGTCGGTGACTGAAGCTTTCTTT.

The V call is TRBV2, the J call TRBJ2-1; D gene ambiguous. This CDR3 spans 10 amino acids. Germline CDR1 is SNHLY and CDR2 is FYNNEI. V dropped 6 bases and J dropped 7 bases, with 4 bases sitting between them. The CDR3 protein is CASRVNEQFF. CDR3 DNA sequence: TGTGCCAGCAGGGTGAATGAGCAGTTCTTC.

The J gene is TRBJ2-3, the V gene TRBV4-1, with 8 bases matching TRBD2. Per germline, CDR1 MGHRA and CDR2 YSYEKL. The V and J ends lost 1 base and 4 bases, in that order; junction bases with no gene match: 7. The CDR3 extends over 16 amino acids. CDR3 in DNA: TGCGCCAGCAGCCAAGTATTCTCGGGGGGGGCAGATACGCAGTATTTT. Translated: CASSQVFSGGADTQYF.

This clone was recorded a few times. The V call is TRBV7-9, the J call TRBJ2-2; 10 bases are shared with TRBD1. CDR1 is SEHNR, CDR2 FQNEAQ, per germline (reference sequence). The CDR3 extends over 16 amino acids. Unmatched junction bases numbered 7, after V lost 4 bases and J lost 5 bases. The CDR3 reads CASSSRDRGGTGELFF. CDR3 bases: TGTGCCAGCAGCTCCCGGGACAGGGGCGGAACCGGGGAGCTGTTTTTT.

This clone occurred a few times. This chain links TRBV13 with TRBJ2-7; tentatively, D is TRBD1 (6 bases). This CDR3 is 12 amino acids long. Trimming pared 2 bases from V and 5 bases from J, leaving 7 bases between. Germline-derived CDR1 and CDR2 are PRHDT and FYEKMQ (reference sequence). CDR3 nucleotides: TGTGCCAGCAGCTTACAGGGGAACGAGCAGTACTTC. It yields the protein CASSLQGNEQYF.

The gene calls are TRBV19 and TRBJ2-7; no firm D call. This CDR3 has 14 amino acids. Trimming took 5 bases from V and 2 from J, leaving 13 bases between them. Per the germline V gene, CDR1 is LNHDA and CDR2 is SQIVND (reference sequence). The CDR3 region is CASSPAAPPYEQYF. CDR3 in DNA: TGTGCCAGTAGTCCCGCGGCCCCTCCCTACGAGCAGTACTTC.

The J gene is TRBJ1-3, the V gene TRBV21-1. TRBV21-1 is an annotated pseudogene. The CDR3 consists of 15 residues. Here the CDR3 reads CANPKHGKAGNTIYF. The CDR3 coding sequence is TGTGCCAACCCTAAACACGGAAAGGCTGGAAACACCATATATTTT.

The chain joins TRBV12-3 or TRBV12-4 to TRBJ2-5; D remains ambiguous. The germline V and J ends were trimmed by 5 bases and 5 bases, with 9 bases remaining between them. The CDR3 spans 12 residues. CDR3 nucleotide sequence: TGTGCCAGCAGTCTGACCACGGAGACCCAGTACTTC. This encodes CASSLTTETQYF.

The CDR3 loop is CASSAGYSNSPLHF. The CDR3 DNA reads as TGTGCCAGCAGCGCGGGGTATAGTAATTCACCCCTCCACTTT. The chain employs TRBV6-2 or TRBV6-3 and TRBJ1-6, with D hard to call. V lost 6 bases and J lost 6, with 12 bases in between. There are 14 residues in the CDR3. The germline CDR1 and CDR2 sequences are MNHEY and SVGEGT.

This chain links TRBV19 with TRBJ2-3; D is ambiguous. CDR1 is LNHDA, CDR2 SQIVND, per germline (reference sequence). CDR3 length: 13 amino acids. V gave up 4 bases and J gave up 0 bases, with 5 bases separating them. The CDR3: CASSTPSTDTQYF. The CDR3 DNA reads as TGTGCCAGTAGTACACCTAGCACAGATACGCAGTATTTT.

This sequence joins TRBV19 and TRBJ2-5; TRBD2 matches 10 bases. The CDR3 runs 17 residues. Germline values: CDR1 LNHDA, CDR2 SQIVND (reference sequence). After removal of 6 bases from V and 5 bases from J, the junction contained 15 bases not matched to a gene. The CDR3 region has the DNA TGTGCCAGTAGCATCAAAGGGCTAGCGGGAGTAGGGGAGACCCAGTACTTC. Residues: CASSIKGLAGVGETQYF.

V usage is TRBV7-8 and J usage is TRBJ2-3; D is unresolved. The CDR3 runs to 14 residues. From germline, CDR1 is SGHVS and CDR2 FQNEAQ. Between the trimmed V and J ends, which lost 5 bases and 0 bases, there was a span of 9 bases. The CDR3 protein is CASSPETSTDTQYF. CDR3 in DNA: TGTGCCAGCAGCCCGGAGACCAGCACAGATACGCAGTATTTT.

The V call is TRBV6-6, the J call TRBJ1-2, with D maybe TRBD1 (5 bases). Germline CDR1 MNHNY, CDR2 SVGAGI (reference sequence). Trimming shortened V by 2 bases and J by 6 bases, and 19 bases separated the two germline ends. The CDR3 has 16 residues. This CDR3 is CASSYPGPADGNGYTF. The CDR3 DNA sequence: TGTGCCAGCAGTTACCCGGGACCTGCCGACGGGAATGGCTACACCTTC.

This chain joins TRBV21-1 and TRBJ2-4; TRBD2 is the table's D call and was not checked against the DNA. TRBV21-1 is flagged as a pseudogene. The CDR3 length is 18 residues. The CDR3 DNA is TGTGCCAGCAGCAAAAGGTCGGAGGACCCAATAGCCAAAAACATTCAGTACTTC. Translation gives CASSKRSEDPIAKNIQYF.

V and J are TRBV28 and TRBJ1-1, with 7 bases fitting TRBD1. This CDR3 has 14 amino acids. Looked up from germline, CDR1 is MDHEN and CDR2 is SYDVKM. The junction had 7 bases not matched to a gene; V was cut back by 5 bases and J by 4 bases. The CDR3 is CASSPGQAPTEAFF. The CDR3 bases are TGTGCCAGCAGTCCTGGACAGGCGCCCACTGAAGCTTTCTTT.

The genes are TRBV10-3 and TRBJ2-4, with D unclear. The germline V gene has CDR1 ENHRY and CDR2 SYGVKD. V lost 2 bases and J lost 2, with 7 bases in between. The CDR3 is 14 residues long. As DNA, the CDR3 is TGTGCCATCAGTGAGGGTGGGACCAAAAACATTCAGTACTTC. Translated: CAISEGGTKNIQYF.

V usage is TRBV7-8 and J usage is TRBJ1-4, with TRBD1 identical over 8 bases. This CDR3 is 15 amino acids long. The V and J ends lost 3 bases and 5 bases, in that order; junction bases with no gene match: 5. In germline, CDR1 is SGHVS, CDR2 FQNEAQ. DNA of the CDR3: TGTGCCAGCAGCTTCACAGGGGGGAGGAATGAAAAACTGTTTTTT. Translating gives CASSFTGGRNEKLFF.